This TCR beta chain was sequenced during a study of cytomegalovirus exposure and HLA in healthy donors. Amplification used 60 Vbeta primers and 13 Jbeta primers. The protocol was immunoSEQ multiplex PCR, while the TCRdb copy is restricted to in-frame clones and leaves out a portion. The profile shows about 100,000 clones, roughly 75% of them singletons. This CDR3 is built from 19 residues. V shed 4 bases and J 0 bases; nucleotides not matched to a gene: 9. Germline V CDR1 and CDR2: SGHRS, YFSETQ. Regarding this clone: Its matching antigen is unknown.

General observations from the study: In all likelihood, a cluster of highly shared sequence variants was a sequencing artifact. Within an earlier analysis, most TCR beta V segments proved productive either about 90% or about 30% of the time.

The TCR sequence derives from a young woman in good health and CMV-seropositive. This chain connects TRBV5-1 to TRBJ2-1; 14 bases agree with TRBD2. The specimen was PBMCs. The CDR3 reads CASSPYGLAGGSSYNEQFF. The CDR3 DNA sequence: TGCGCCAGCAGCCCCTATGGACTAGCGGGAGGAAGCTCCTACAATGAGCAGTTCTTC. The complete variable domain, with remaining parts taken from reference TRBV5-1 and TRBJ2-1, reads KAGVTQTPRYLIKTRGQQVTLSCSPISGHRSVSWYQQTPGQGLQFLFEYFSETQRNKGNFPGRFSGRQFSNSRSEMNVSTLELGDSALYLCASSPYGLAGGSSYNEQFFGPGTRLTVL.